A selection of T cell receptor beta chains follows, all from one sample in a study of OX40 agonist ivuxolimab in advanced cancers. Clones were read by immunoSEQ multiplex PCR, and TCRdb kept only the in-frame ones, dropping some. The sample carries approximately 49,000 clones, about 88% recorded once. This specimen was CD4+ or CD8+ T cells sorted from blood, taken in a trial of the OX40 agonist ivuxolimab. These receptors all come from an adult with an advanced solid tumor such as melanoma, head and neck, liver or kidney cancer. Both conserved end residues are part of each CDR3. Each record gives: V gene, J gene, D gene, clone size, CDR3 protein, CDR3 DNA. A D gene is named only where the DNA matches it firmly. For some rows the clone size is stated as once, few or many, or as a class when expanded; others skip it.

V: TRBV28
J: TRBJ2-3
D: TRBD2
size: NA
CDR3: CASTATGTSGRGSDTQYF
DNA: TGTGCCAGCACCGCCACTGGGACTAGCGGGAGGGGGTCAGATACGCAGTATTTT

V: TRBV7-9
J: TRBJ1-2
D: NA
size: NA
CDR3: CASSLGSRGYGYTF
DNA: TGTGCCAGCAGCTTAGGGTCGAGGGGCTATGGCTACACCTTC

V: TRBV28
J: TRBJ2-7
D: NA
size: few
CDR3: CASRFSYEQYF
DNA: TGTGCCAGCAGGTTCTCCTACGAGCAGTACTTC

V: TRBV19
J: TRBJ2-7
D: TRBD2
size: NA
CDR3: CASSTGTRTYEQYF
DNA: TGTGCCAGTAGTACCGGGACTAGAACCTACGAGCAGTACTTC

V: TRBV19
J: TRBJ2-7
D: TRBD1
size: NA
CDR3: CASSYPGQLLYEQYF
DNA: TGTGCCAGTAGTTATCCGGGACAGCTACTCTACGAGCAGTACTTC

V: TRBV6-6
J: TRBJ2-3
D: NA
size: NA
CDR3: CASSTPSREGTDTQYF
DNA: TGTGCCAGCAGTACCCCTAGCAGGGAGGGCACAGATACGCAGTATTTT

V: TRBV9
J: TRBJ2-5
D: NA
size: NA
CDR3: CASSVGGHQETQYF
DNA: TGTGCCAGCAGCGTAGGGGGACACCAAGAGACCCAGTACTTC

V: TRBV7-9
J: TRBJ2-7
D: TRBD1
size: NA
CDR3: CASSLFGTGGYEQYF
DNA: TGTGCCAGCAGCCTATTCGGGACAGGGGGTTACGAGCAGTACTTC

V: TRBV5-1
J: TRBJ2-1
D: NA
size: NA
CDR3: CASSRDPSYNEQFF
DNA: TGCGCCAGCAGCAGGGACCCTTCCTACAATGAGCAGTTCTTC

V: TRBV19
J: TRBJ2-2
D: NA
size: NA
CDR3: CGTGKNTGELFF
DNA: TGTGGCACAGGGAAGAACACCGGGGAGCTGTTTTTT

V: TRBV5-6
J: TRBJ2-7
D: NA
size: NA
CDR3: CASSLVGKGEQYF
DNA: TGTGCCAGCAGCCTGGTCGGGAAGGGCGAGCAGTACTTC

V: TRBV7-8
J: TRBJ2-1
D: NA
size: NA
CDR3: CASSFRTRDSYNEQFF
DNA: TGTGCCAGCAGCTTTAGAACTAGAGATTCCTACAATGAGCAGTTCTTC

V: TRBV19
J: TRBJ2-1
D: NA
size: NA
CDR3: CASSITGQTNYNEQFF
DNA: TGTGCCAGTAGTATTACCGGGCAGACTAACTACAATGAGCAGTTCTTC

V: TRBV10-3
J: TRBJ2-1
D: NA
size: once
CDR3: CAIKEAGYPYNEQFF
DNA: TGTGCCATCAAAGAGGCGGGTTACCCCTACAATGAGCAGTTCTTC

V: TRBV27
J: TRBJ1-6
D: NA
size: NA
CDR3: CASSFLEGALLSPLHF
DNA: TGTGCCAGCAGCTTCTTGGAAGGGGCGCTTCTTTCACCCCTCCACTTT

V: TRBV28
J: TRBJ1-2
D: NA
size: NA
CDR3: CASSTTRSGNSYGYTF
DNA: TGTGCCAGCAGCACGACCAGGTCAGGGAATAGTTATGGCTACACCTTC

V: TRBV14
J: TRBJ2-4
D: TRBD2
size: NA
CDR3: CASSPTSGSYIQYF
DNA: TGTGCCAGCAGTCCGACTAGCGGGAGTTACATTCAGTACTTC